This T cell receptor (beta chain) was observed in a study of cytomegalovirus exposure and HLA in healthy donors (dated by TCRdb to 2016 to 2017). For the study in its entirety: An earlier analysis of approximately 590 of the donors reported more than 250 Gb of sequence data and some 120 million unique TCR beta sequences from some 180 million T cells. The study aimed to test whether signatures of past pathogen exposure could be identified by cataloging public T cell receptors. An early release covering roughly 640 HLA-typed donors comprised about 290 gigabases of sequencing data and approximately 80 million unique TCR sequences. Every repertoire in the discovery cohort had been generated on one and the same sequencing platform. Alongside the repertoire data, information on donor age, sex, ethnicity and CMV serostatus was compiled. In an earlier analysis of about 590 of the donors, high-throughput TCR beta sequencing was used to judge whether each TCR beta V gene segment behaved as functional or pseudogenic. The genetic ancestry cluster associated with self-reported Caucasian donors included about 81% of the roughly 380 genotyped donors. The study combined high-throughput TCR immunosequencing, statistical association of individual TCRs with disease status, and machine learning to predict cytomegalovirus infection status. Using immunosequencing, the study profiled T cell repertoires from 666 subjects and related those repertoires to cytomegalovirus serostatus. In a later genetic analysis, genome-wide SNP genotypes for about three fifths of the 666 donors were used, and that subset was treated as a discovery cohort. Besides the first cohort of more than 650 subjects, a separate validation cohort made up of 120 different subjects was used. The later analysis used no new phenotypic data to find candidate immune exposures, relying instead on TCR beta sequences and their occurrence across donors. Four to six DR-DQ haplotypes were handled as single units for association and clustering, since linkage in the cohort was strong. HLA typing included class I and class II loci at four-digit resolution. In a later analysis, previously published TCR beta repertoires from about 670 donors were re-analyzed and high-resolution HLA genotyping was added so that TCR occurrence patterns could be studied. The number of typed donors differed by locus: about 620-640 for A, B, C, DRB1 and DQB1; approximately 540 for DQA1; approximately 600 for DPA1; and around 490 for DPB1. Across some 400 genotyped donors of the cohort, an average of about 240,000 unique TCR beta nucleotide sequences per donor were sequenced, and roughly a sixth of those sequences were non-productive. General findings and caveats noted by the study authors: HLA typing was unavailable for some donors at each locus, so association tests used only the typed subset. In a later analysis, over 15,000 TCR beta sequences were associated with specific HLA alleles at a false discovery rate of 0.05. Because counts were too low, about 18 rarely observed V segments, including chromosome 9 orphons, were excluded from the earlier analysis of 500 to 700 of the donors. In a later analysis, several top co-occurrence clusters were reported to appear linked to parvovirus B19, influenza, CMV and Epstein-Barr virus. In an earlier analysis of around 500 of the donors, most TCR beta V segments appeared in productive rearrangements about 87% or about 30% of the time, broadly matching IMGT annotations. When HLA alleles, especially DR and DQ, strongly co-occurred, attributing TCR associations to individual alleles was difficult. Correlated functional status among segregating V segments might reflect linkage disequilibrium, but an unknown experimental factor could not be ruled out. The authors suggested that the approach could potentially be extended to other disease states and immunological phenotypes. V-gene and J-gene trimming of TCR beta chains was associated with a missense DCLRE1C variant in a later genetic analysis, and the association was replicated in an independent cohort. A later genetic analysis reported fewer N-insertions in productive TCRs among donors in an Asian-associated ancestry cluster than the roughly 720-donor mean. Most CMV-associated TCR beta chains appeared to be HLA-restricted in a later analysis, and the HLA associations seemed to be driven largely by CMV exposure. Three of the identified cytomegalovirus-associated TCR beta chains were confirmed in vitro to be specific for cytomegalovirus antigens. The presence/absence analyses assumed that sequencing depth was roughly uniform across donors, and that assumption may not be true. In a later analysis, TCR association rates were found to vary across HLA loci, with the most associated TCRs seen for DRB1 alleles and the fewest for HLA-C alleles. The study listed 170 or so TCR beta chains as associated with cytomegalovirus. CMV serostatus was the only immune exposure information available for the cohort. A further reported finding was that TCR beta sequences accurately predicted the HLA-A and HLA-B alleles for most subjects in the first cohort. In a later analysis, HLA-associated TCR beta chains showed more clonal expansion and lower generation probabilities than non-associated chains that were equally common. Most TCR sequences were observed very rarely across donors, whereas some public TCRs were present in many individuals. Only TCR beta chains were sequenced in this cohort, and the absence of alpha or paired-chain data limited detectable features. A cluster of highly shared sequence variants was judged likely to represent a technical artifact of the sequencing pipeline. The classifier was reported to diagnose cytomegalovirus status with high specificity and sensitivity in both the original and validation cohorts.

The cohort consisted of 666 healthy bone marrow donors. Cohort members were all nominally healthy when sampled, although unrecorded immune exposures were likely present. The donor tested CMV seropositive and was one of the 289 seropositive cohort members. Every donor gave a peripheral blood sample, and the peripheral blood mononuclear cells from that sample were used for TCR beta sequencing. Genomic DNA extraction from the blood cell samples was performed with the Qiagen DNeasy Blood Extraction Kit. About this clone itself: Its antigen is unknown. Qualities for individual bases were not recorded, and no much larger clone is one base off.

The library relied on the immunoSEQ multiplex PCR assay. For the multiplex PCR, a mixture combining 60 forward primers for TCR Vbeta segments and 13 reverse primers for TCR Jbeta segments was used. Amplification of the CDR3 region of rearranged TCR beta genes was performed with a multiplex PCR assay on genomic DNA. The amplified TCR beta libraries were sequenced on the Illumina HiSeq System as 87-base-pair reads. The paper's data handling went like this. In a later analysis, approximately 74 million unique TCR beta chains were counted across the 666 repertoires, and roughly 10 million of these chains were shared by at least two donors. Raw reads were error-corrected and collapsed into unique sequences by a nearest-neighbor algorithm in which closely related sequences were merged to remove PCR and sequencing errors. V, D and J gene segments were assigned by aligning CDR3 sequences to IMGT reference sequences. For a sequence to be retained, at least a six-nucleotide match to both a V gene segment and a J gene segment was required. Rearrangements were called productive when the CDR3 lacked stop codons and stayed in frame with V and J; all others were non-productive. CDR3 was defined by IMGT convention, running from the second conserved V-encoded cysteine to the conserved J-encoded phenylalanine. Sequences without an unambiguous match to a single V gene segment were excluded from the earlier analysis of about 630 of the donors. An earlier analysis of almost 600 of the donors classified V segments as functional when productive rearrangements were above 56.7% and as segregating when the standard deviation between donors was above 5%. To diagnose cytomegalovirus status from the catalog of TCR beta chain sequences, a statistical classification framework was built. A later analysis assigned V and J genes by comparing TCR nucleotide sequences with IMGT/GENE-DB human TR gene sequences. The TCRdist pipeline was used in a later analysis to assign CDR3 sequences and most-parsimonious VDJ recombination scenarios. A later analysis defined each TCR beta chain by its CDR3 amino acid sequence plus V-gene family, and excluded reads lacking a unique V-gene family. To address suspected cross-contamination and a sequencing artifact, a later analysis removed over 500 highly shared, low-generation-probability nucleotide sequences. For each public chain, a later analysis derived a clonal expansion index from normalized ranks of inferred template counts within each repertoire. Generation probabilities in a later analysis came from a VDJ recombination model fitted to out-of-frame rearrangements, and those results were checked against IGoR. Hypergeometric tests were used in a later analysis to score TCR-TCR, TCR-HLA and TCR-CMV co-occurrence, with a repertoire-size bias correction applied to the TCR pairs. To estimate false discovery rates, a later analysis permuted the HLA or CMV assignments 20 times. In a later analysis, co-occurring TCRs were grouped with DBSCAN, and TCRdist sequence similarity was added when clustering was performed within HLA-allele-positive subsets. For co-occurrence clustering, repertoires with fewer than 30,000 or more than 120,000 public chains were excluded, along with about five repertoires with anomalous nucleotide sharing. Sourced from immuneACCESS, this table was stored by TCRdb with only in-frame sequences that have V and J called. A share of the clones is absent; for the studies checked, an unresolved V gene accounts for under half, and the remainder has no known explanation. Clonal size and the V and J genes are those of that table, whereas D and trimming came from the DNA. Here the sample has some 130,000 clones; approximately 80% occur a single time. 3.5% to 5% of the sample lies in the top ten.

This receptor was identified in a male donor in good health and CMV-seropositive. Sequences were obtained from PBMCs.

The DNA reads TGTGCCAGCAGTTTTGGGACAGGACACACCTACGAGCAGTACTTC. It is translated as CASSFGTGHTYEQYF. This chain is built from TRBV27 and TRBJ2-7; a stretch of 8 junction bases matches TRBD1. V is pruned by 3 bases and J by 2 bases, leaving 6 bases of the junction without a gene match. In the germline V gene (reference sequence), CDR1 corresponds to MNHEY and CDR2 to SMNVEV. The CDR3 goes from the cysteine to the phenylalanine over 15 residues. Only the CDR3 DNA stays, 45 bases, in frame from base 1.